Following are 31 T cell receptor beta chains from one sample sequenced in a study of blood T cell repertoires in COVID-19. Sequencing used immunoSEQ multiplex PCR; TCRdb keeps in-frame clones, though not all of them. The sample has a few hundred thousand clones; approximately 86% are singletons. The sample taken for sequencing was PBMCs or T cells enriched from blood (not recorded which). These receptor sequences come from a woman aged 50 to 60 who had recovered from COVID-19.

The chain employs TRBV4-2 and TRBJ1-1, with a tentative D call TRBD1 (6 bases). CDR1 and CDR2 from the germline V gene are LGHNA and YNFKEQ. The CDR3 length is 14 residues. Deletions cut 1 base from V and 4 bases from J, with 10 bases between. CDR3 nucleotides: TGTGCCAGCAGCCAAGTTGGGGGGGCCACTGAAGCTTTCTTT. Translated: CASSQVGGATEAFF.

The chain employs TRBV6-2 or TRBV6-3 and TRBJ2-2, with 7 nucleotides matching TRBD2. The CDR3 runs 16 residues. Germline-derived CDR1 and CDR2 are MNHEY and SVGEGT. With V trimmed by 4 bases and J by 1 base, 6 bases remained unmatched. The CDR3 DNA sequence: TGTGCCAGCAGTTTCTACCCTAGCGGGAACACCGGGGAGCTGTTTTTT. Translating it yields CASSFYPSGNTGELFF.

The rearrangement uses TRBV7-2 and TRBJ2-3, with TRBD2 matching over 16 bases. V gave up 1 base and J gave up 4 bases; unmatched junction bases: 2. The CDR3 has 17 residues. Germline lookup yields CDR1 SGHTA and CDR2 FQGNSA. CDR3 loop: CASSLVGTSGRADTQYF. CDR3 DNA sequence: TGTGCCAGCAGCTTAGTAGGGACTAGCGGGAGGGCAGATACGCAGTATTTT.

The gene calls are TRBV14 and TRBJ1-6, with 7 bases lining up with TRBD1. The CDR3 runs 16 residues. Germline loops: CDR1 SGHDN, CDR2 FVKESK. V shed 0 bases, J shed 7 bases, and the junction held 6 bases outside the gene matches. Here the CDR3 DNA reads TGTGCCAGCAGCCAAGATCAAGGGGGCAGCAATTCACCCCTCCACTTT. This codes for CASSQDQGGSNSPLHF. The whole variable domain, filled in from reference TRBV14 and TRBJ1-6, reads EAGVTQFPSHSVIEKGQTVTLRCDPISGHDNLYWYRRVMGKEIKFLLHFVKESKQDESGMPNNRFLAERTGGTYSTLKVQPAELEDSGVYFCASSQDQGGSNSPLHFGNGTRLTVT.

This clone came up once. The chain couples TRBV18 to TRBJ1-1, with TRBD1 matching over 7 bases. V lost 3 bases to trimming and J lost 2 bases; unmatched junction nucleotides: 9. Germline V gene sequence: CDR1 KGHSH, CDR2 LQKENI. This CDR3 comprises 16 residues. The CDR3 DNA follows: TGTGCCAGCTCACCTCCTAGGGCAGGGGGAAACACTGAAGCTTTCTTT. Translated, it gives CASSPPRAGGNTEAFF.

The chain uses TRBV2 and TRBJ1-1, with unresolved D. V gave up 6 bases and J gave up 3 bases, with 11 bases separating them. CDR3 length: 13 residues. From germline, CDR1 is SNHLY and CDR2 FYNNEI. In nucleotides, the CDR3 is TGTGCCAGCAGGAACTATGGTGACACTGAAGCTTTCTTT. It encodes CASRNYGDTEAFF.

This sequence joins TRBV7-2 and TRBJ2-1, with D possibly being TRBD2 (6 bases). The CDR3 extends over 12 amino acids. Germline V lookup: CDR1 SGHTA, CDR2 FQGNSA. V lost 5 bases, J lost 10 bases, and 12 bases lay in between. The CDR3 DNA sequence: TGTGCCAGCAGCCCCCTGGCGGGGGAGCAGTTCTTC. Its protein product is CASSPLAGEQFF.

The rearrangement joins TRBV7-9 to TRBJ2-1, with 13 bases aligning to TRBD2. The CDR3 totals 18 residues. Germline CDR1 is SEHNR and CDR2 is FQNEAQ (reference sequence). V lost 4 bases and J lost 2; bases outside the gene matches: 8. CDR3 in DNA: TGTGCCAGCAGCTCACCGGGACTAGCGGGACGCACCTACAATGAGCAGTTCTTC. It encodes CASSSPGLAGRTYNEQFF.

The CDR3, as DNA: TGTGCCAGCAGCTCACCTACTACGAACACTGAAGCTTTCTTT. This codes for CASSSPTTNTEAFF. The J gene is TRBJ1-1, the V gene TRBV4-2; no definite D call. The germline V gene encodes CDR1 LGHNA and CDR2 YNFKEQ. This CDR3 contains 14 residues. With 5 bases removed from V and 1 base from J, the gap between germline ends came to 11 bases.

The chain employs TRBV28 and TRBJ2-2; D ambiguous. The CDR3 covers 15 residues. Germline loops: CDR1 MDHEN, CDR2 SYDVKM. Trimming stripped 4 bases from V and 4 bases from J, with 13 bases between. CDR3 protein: CASSSQYSGTGELFF. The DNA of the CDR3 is TGTGCCAGCAGTTCCCAATACTCGGGCACCGGGGAGCTGTTTTTT.

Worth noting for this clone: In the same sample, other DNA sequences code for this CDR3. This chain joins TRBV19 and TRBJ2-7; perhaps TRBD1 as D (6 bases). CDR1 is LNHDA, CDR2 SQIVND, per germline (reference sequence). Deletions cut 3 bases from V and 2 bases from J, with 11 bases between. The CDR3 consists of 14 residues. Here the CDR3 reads CASSILQGAYEQYF. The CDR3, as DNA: TGTGCCAGTAGTATTTTACAGGGAGCCTACGAGCAGTACTTC.

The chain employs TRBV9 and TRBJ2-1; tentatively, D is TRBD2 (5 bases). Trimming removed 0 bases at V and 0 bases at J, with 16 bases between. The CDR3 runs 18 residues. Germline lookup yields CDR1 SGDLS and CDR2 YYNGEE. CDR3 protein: CASSVEPIGKSSYNEQFF. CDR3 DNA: TGTGCCAGCAGCGTAGAACCCATCGGGAAGAGCTCCTACAATGAGCAGTTCTTC.

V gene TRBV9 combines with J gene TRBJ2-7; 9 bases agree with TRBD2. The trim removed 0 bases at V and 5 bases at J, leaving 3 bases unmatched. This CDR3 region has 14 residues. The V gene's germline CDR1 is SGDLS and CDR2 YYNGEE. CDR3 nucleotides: TGTGCCAGCAGCGTAGGAGGGACTAGCAACGAGCAGTACTTC. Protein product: CASSVGGTSNEQYF. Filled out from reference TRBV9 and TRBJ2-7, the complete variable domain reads DSGVTQTPKHLITATGQRVTLRCSPRSGDLSVYWYQQSLDQGLQFLIQYYNGEERAKGNILERFSAQQFPDLHSELNLSSLELGDSALYFCASSVGGTSNEQYFGPGTRLTVT.

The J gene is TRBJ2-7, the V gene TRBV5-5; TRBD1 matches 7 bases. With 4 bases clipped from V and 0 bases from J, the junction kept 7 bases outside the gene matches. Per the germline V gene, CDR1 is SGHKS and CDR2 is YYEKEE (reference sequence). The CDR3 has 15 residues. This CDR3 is CASSPGTESSYEQYF. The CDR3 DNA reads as TGTGCCAGCAGCCCCGGGACAGAAAGCTCCTACGAGCAGTACTTC.

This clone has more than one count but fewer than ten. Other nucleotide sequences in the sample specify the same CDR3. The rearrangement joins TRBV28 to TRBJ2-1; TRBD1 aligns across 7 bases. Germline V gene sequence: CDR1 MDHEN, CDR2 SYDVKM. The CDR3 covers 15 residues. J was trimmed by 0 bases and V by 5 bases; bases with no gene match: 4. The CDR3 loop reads CASSPRDSSYNEQFF. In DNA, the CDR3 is TGTGCCAGCAGTCCCCGGGACAGCTCCTACAATGAGCAGTTCTTC.

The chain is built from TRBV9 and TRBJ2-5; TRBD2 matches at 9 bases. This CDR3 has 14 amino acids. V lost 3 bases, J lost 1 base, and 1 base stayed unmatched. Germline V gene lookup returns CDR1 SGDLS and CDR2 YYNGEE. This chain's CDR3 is CASSETSGQETQYF. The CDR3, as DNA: TGTGCCAGCAGCGAGACTAGCGGCCAAGAGACCCAGTACTTC.

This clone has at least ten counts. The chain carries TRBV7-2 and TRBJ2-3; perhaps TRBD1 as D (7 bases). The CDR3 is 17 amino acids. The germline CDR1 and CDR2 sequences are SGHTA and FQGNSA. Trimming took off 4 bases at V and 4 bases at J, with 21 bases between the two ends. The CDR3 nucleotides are TGTGCCAGCAGCTACGGGGGTAGGGGGCCACCTCCAGATACGCAGTATTTT. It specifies CASSYGGRGPPPDTQYF.

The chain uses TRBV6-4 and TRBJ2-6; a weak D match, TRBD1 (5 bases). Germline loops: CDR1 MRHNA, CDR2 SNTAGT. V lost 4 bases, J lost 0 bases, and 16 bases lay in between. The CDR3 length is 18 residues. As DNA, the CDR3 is TGTGCCAGCAGTGGCCTCACAGGAATTGTCTCTGGGGCCAACGTCCTGACTTTC. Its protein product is CASSGLTGIVSGANVLTF.

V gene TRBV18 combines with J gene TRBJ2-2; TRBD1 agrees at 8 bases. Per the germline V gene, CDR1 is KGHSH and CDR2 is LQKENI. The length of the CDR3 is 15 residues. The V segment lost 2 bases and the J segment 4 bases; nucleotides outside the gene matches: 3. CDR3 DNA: TGTGCCAGCTCACCAAGGACAGGGCCCACCGGGGAGCTGTTTTTT. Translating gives CASSPRTGPTGELFF.

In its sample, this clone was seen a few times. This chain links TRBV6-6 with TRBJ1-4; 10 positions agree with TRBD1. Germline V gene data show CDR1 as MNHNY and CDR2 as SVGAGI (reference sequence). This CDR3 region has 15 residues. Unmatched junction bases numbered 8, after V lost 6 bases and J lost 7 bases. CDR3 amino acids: CASSHGTGEVEKLFF. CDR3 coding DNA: TGTGCCAGCAGCCACGGGACAGGGGAGGTTGAAAAACTGTTTTTT.

The CDR3 sequence is CASSWGLVNTEAFF. DNA of the CDR3: TGTGCCAGCAGCTGGGGCCTAGTGAACACTGAAGCTTTCTTT. This chain uses TRBV5-5 with TRBJ1-1, with D perhaps matching TRBD1 (5 bases). This CDR3 comprises 14 residues. The germline V gene encodes CDR1 SGHKS and CDR2 YYEKEE (reference sequence). V was cut by 3 bases and J by 0 bases, with 9 bases left in between.

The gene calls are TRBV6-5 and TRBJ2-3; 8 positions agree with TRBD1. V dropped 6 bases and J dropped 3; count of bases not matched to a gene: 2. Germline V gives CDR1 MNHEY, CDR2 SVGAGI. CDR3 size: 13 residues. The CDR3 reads CASRDRVTDTQYF. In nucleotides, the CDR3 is TGTGCCAGCAGGGACAGGGTGACAGATACGCAGTATTTT.

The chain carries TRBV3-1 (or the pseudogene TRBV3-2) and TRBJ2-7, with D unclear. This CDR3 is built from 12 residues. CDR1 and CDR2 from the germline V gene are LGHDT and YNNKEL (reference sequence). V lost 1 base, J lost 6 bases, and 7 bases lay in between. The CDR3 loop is CASSQVSTEQYF. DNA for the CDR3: TGTGCCAGCAGCCAAGTGAGTACCGAGCAGTACTTC.

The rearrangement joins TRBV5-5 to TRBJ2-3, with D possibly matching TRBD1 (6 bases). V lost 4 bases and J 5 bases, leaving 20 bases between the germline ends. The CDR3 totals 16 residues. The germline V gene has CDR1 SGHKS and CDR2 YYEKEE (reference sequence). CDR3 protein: CASSRDGTPRGDTQYF. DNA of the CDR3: TGTGCCAGCAGCCGCGACGGGACACCACGGGGAGATACGCAGTATTTT.

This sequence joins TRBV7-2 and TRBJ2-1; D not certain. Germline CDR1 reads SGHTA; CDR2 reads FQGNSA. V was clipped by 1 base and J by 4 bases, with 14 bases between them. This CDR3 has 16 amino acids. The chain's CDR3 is CASSLVTSSWYNEQFF. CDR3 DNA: TGTGCCAGCAGCTTAGTGACTTCCTCTTGGTACAATGAGCAGTTCTTC. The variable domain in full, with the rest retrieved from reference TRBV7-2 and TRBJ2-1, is GAGVSQSPSNKVTEKGKDVELRCDPISGHTALYWYRQSLGQGLEFLIYFQGNSAPDKSGLPSDRFSAERTGGSVSTLTIQRTQQEDSAVYLCASSLVTSSWYNEQFFGPGTRLTVL.

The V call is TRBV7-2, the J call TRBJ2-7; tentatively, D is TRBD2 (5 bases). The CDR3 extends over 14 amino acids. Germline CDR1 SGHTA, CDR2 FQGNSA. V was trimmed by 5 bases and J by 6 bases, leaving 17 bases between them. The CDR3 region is CASSLSVSLGEQYF. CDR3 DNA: TGTGCCAGCAGCCTTAGCGTTTCTTTGGGCGAGCAGTACTTC.

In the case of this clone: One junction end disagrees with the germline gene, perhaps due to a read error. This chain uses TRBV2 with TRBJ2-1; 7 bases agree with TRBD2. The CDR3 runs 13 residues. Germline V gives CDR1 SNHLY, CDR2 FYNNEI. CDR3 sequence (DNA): TGTGCCAGCAGTCCCTCGCCTAGCGGACCGGGGCTCTTC. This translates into CASSPSPSGPGLF. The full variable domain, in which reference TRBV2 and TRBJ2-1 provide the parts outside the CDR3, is EPEVTQTPSHQVTQMGQEVILRCVPISNHLYFYWYRQILGQKVEFLVSFYNNEISEKSEIFDDQFSVERPDGSNFTLKIRSTKLEDSAMYFCASSPSPSGPGLFGPGTRLTVL.

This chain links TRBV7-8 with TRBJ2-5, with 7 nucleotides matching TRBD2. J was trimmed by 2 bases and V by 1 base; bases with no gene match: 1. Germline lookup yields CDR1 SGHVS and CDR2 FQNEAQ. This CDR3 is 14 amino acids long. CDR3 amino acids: CASSLGAGQETQYF. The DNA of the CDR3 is TGTGCCAGCAGCTTAGGAGCGGGGCAAGAGACCCAGTACTTC.

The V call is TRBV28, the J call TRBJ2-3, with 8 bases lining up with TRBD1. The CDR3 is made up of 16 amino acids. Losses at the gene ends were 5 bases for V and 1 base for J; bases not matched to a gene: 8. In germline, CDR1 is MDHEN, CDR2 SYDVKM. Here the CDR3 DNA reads TGTGCCAGCAGTGGGGCAGGGGGCGTAGGCACAGATACGCAGTATTTT. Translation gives CASSGAGGVGTDTQYF.

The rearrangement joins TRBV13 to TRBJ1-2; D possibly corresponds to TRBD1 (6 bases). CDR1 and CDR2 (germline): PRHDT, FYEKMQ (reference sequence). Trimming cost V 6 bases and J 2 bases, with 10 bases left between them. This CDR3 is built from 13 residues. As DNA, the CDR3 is TGTGCCAGCAGACAACAGGGAAACTATGGCTACACCTTC. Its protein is CASRQQGNYGYTF.

CDR3 coding DNA: TGTGCCAGCAGCTCTGTTAGCGGGGCCTACGAGCAGTACTTC. It encodes CASSSVSGAYEQYF. The chain has TRBV7-8 and TRBJ2-5; TRBD2 agrees at 8 bases. The assigned J gene may be wrong: the sequence end matches TRBJ2-7 better. The V gene's germline CDR1 is SGHVS and CDR2 FQNEAQ. CDR3 length: 14 amino acids.